This T cell receptor beta chain was sequenced during a study of cytomegalovirus exposure and HLA in healthy donors. Study as a whole: Per a later analysis, the 550 to 850 first-cohort and 120 validation repertoires shared one platform. Regarding the study as a whole: The CMV antigen specificity of a few CMV-associated chains was confirmed through in vitro analysis.

Here immunoSEQ multiplex PCR was the method, and the copy in TCRdb shows in-frame clones only, minus some. This repertoire shows tens of thousands of clones, less than 95% found once; its top ten account for roughly 0.6%. The CDR3 spans 13 residues. Germline lookup yields CDR1 LNHDA and CDR2 SQIVND (reference sequence). V shed 3 bases and J shed 10 bases, with 15 bases lying between them. This clone was counted a single time. The antigen is not known. The TCR sequence derives from a woman aged 18-29 years in good health and CMV-seronegative. Sequencing was done on a sample of PBMCs. The chain is built from TRBV19 and TRBJ1-1; D unresolved. The CDR3 nucleotides read TGTGCCAGTAGTATGCTCGACCGGGTCCGAGCTTTCTTT. This sequence encodes CASSMLDRVRAFF.